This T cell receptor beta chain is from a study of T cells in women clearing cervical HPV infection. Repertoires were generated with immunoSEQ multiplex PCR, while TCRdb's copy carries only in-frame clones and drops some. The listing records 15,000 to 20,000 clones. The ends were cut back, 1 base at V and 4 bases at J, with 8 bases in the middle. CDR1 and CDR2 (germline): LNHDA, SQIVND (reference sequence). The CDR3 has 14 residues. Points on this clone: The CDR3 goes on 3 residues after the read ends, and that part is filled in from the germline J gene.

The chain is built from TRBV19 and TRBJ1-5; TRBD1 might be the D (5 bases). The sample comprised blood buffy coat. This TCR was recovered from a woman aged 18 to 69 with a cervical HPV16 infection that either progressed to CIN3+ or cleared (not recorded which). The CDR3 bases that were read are TGTGCCAGTAGTATAGTGGCAGGGAATCAGCCC. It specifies CASSIVAGNQP. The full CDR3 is CASSIVAGNQPQHF.